These 5 T cell receptor beta chains share one sample of origin, sequenced in a study of blood T cell repertoires in COVID-19. The data were produced by immunoSEQ multiplex PCR, yet TCRdb's version contains in-frame clones alone and is incomplete. Of around 100,000 clones in the sample, roughly 84% were seen once. Sequencing was carried out using peripheral blood. Receptor source: a human donor in a cohort sampled during active COVID-19.

The V call is TRBV11-2, the J call TRBJ1-2; D is unresolved. Trimming pared 1 base from V and 2 bases from J, leaving 8 bases between. This CDR3 comprises 14 residues. Per germline, CDR1 SGHAT and CDR2 FQNNGV. The CDR3 DNA follows: TGTGCCAGCAGCTTAGCCCCTCAGAACTATGGCTACACCTTC. Protein product: CASSLAPQNYGYTF.

The V and J genes are TRBV4-3 and TRBJ1-3; D unclear. V was clipped by 0 bases and J by 0 bases, with 6 bases between them. Germline V gene sequence: CDR1 LGHNA, CDR2 YSLEER. This CDR3 is 15 amino acids long. The CDR3, as DNA: TGCGCCAGCAGCCAAGATCTCGGCTCTGGAAACACCATATATTTT. Translating it yields CASSQDLGSGNTIYF.

This chain joins TRBV30 and TRBJ1-4, with a weak D call TRBD1 (6 bases). The CDR3 is made up of 14 amino acids. The V gene's germline CDR1 is GTSNPN and CDR2 SVGIG (reference sequence). Trimming stripped 4 bases from V and 8 bases from J, with 17 bases between. The CDR3 sequence is CAWNWGRGREKLFF. Written as DNA, the CDR3 is TGTGCCTGGAATTGGGGCAGGGGACGGGAAAAACTGTTTTTT.

The rearrangement links TRBV6-5 to TRBJ2-3; 11 bases fit TRBD2. CDR1 MNHEY and CDR2 SVGAGI come from the germline V gene. The CDR3 sequence is 14 residues long. J lost 4 bases, V lost 6 bases, and 3 bases had no gene match. DNA for the CDR3: TGTGCCAGCAGACTAGCGGGGGACCCAGATACGCAGTATTTT. Protein sequence: CASRLAGDPDTQYF.

The chain links TRBV7-2 to TRBJ2-5; 12 bases are shared with TRBD2. From germline, CDR1 is SGHTA and CDR2 FQGNSA. V dropped 1 base and J dropped 9; count of bases not matched to a gene: 6. The CDR3 contains 15 residues. CDR3 coding DNA: TGTGCCAGCAGCTTAGGGCTAGCGGGGGGGTCGGCCCAGTACTTC. Translated, it gives CASSLGLAGGSAQYF.